A selection of T cell receptor beta chains follows, all from one sample in a study of cytomegalovirus exposure and HLA in healthy donors. TCRdb's copy holds only in-frame clones and misses some; the assay was immunoSEQ multiplex PCR. The sample contains about 200,000 clones, roughly three quarters of which appear only once. The sequenced sample was PBMCs. These receptors all stem from a man aged 50-60 years in good health and CMV-seronegative. Each CDR3 is given with its conserved first and last residue. A D gene is named only where the DNA matches it firmly. Expanded clones get a size class; other rows say once, few or many, or leave the size out.

j_call: TRBJ2-3
d_call: TRBD2
v_call: TRBV7-2
cdr3_length: 17
clone_size: few
cdr3_nt: TGTGCCAGCAGCTCCAACCCGAGCGGGAGGGGATCAGATACGCAGTATTTT
cdr3_aa: CASSSNPSGRGSDTQYF

j_call: TRBJ2-1
d_call: NA
v_call: TRBV27
cdr3_length: 15
clone_size: NA
cdr3_nt: TGTGCCAGCAGTTTACAGACAGGATCCTACAATGAGCAGTTCTTC
cdr3_aa: CASSLQTGSYNEQFF

j_call: TRBJ1-1
d_call: NA
v_call: TRBV5-1
cdr3_length: 12
clone_size: NA
cdr3_nt: TGCGCCAGCAGCTTAGCGGGAGGAGAAGCTTTCTTT
cdr3_aa: CASSLAGGEAFF

j_call: TRBJ2-7
d_call: TRBD1
v_call: TRBV5-1
cdr3_length: 14
clone_size: NA
cdr3_nt: TGCGCCAGCAGCCTCAGGACAGGTTCCTACGAGCAGTACTTC
cdr3_aa: CASSLRTGSYEQYF

j_call: TRBJ2-5
d_call: TRBD1
v_call: TRBV4-1
cdr3_length: 16
clone_size: few
cdr3_nt: TGCGCCAGCAGCCAAGGGGGCGGACAGGGCCAAGAGACCCAGTACTTC
cdr3_aa: CASSQGGGQGQETQYF

j_call: TRBJ2-1
d_call: NA
v_call: TRBV7-4
cdr3_length: 21
clone_size: NA
cdr3_nt: TGTGCCAGCAGCTTAGTGCCGGAAGCGGACCGTTTTAGGAGCTCCTACAATGAGCAGTTCTTC
cdr3_aa: CASSLVPEADRFRSSYNEQFF

j_call: TRBJ2-3
d_call: TRBD2
v_call: TRBV27
cdr3_length: 12
clone_size: NA
cdr3_nt: TGTGCCAGCAGCCCGACTAGCTATACGCAGTATTTT
cdr3_aa: CASSPTSYTQYF

j_call: TRBJ2-3
d_call: TRBD1
v_call: TRBV28
cdr3_length: 13
clone_size: NA
cdr3_nt: TGTGCCAGCAGGTCGACAGGGCTAGATACGCAGTATTTT
cdr3_aa: CASRSTGLDTQYF

j_call: TRBJ2-2
d_call: TRBD2
v_call: TRBV7-6
cdr3_length: 17
clone_size: NA
cdr3_nt: TGTGCCAGCAGCTTAGAGTCTAGCGGGATTGGGACCGGGGAGCTGTTTTTT
cdr3_aa: CASSLESSGIGTGELFF

j_call: TRBJ2-7
d_call: TRBD2
v_call: TRBV28
cdr3_length: 16
clone_size: NA
cdr3_nt: TGTGCCAGCAGTTTATGGACTAGCGGGACCTCCTACGAGCAGTACTTC
cdr3_aa: CASSLWTSGTSYEQYF

j_call: TRBJ1-1
d_call: NA
v_call: TRBV6-5
cdr3_length: 14
clone_size: once
cdr3_nt: TGTGCCAGCAGTCCACGCAGGGTCCTAACTGAAGCTTTCTTT
cdr3_aa: CASSPRRVLTEAFF

j_call: TRBJ2-7
d_call: TRBD2
v_call: TRBV5-5
cdr3_length: 13
clone_size: NA
cdr3_nt: TGTGCCAGCAGCTATAGCGGGACCTACGAGCAGTACTTC
cdr3_aa: CASSYSGTYEQYF

j_call: TRBJ1-1
d_call: NA
v_call: TRBV30
cdr3_length: 13
clone_size: NA
cdr3_nt: TGTGCCTGGAGTGTTTCAGAAAACACTGAAGCTTTCTTT
cdr3_aa: CAWSVSENTEAFF

j_call: TRBJ2-7
d_call: TRBD2
v_call: TRBV4-1
cdr3_length: 16
clone_size: NA
cdr3_nt: TGCGCCAGCAGCCAAGAACTACTAGCGGGAGTGGGGGAGCAGTACTTC
cdr3_aa: CASSQELLAGVGEQYF

j_call: TRBJ2-3
d_call: NA
v_call: TRBV9
cdr3_length: 17
clone_size: NA
cdr3_nt: TGTGCCAGCAGCGTAGGAATAAGCGTTACTAGCACAGATACGCAGTATTTT
cdr3_aa: CASSVGISVTSTDTQYF

j_call: TRBJ2-3
d_call: TRBD2
v_call: TRBV19
cdr3_length: 18
clone_size: few
cdr3_nt: TGTGCCAGTAGTATTTGGACTAGCGGGCAAACTAGCACAGATACGCAGTATTTT
cdr3_aa: CASSIWTSGQTSTDTQYF

j_call: TRBJ2-3
d_call: NA
v_call: TRBV7-9
cdr3_length: 16
clone_size: NA
cdr3_nt: TGTGCCAGCAGCTTAGTAGCAGAGGGAAGAACAGATACGCAGTATTTT
cdr3_aa: CASSLVAEGRTDTQYF